This paragraph covers one T cell receptor (beta chain) sequence. These data belong to a study of Ad26.COV2.S vaccination and SARS-CoV-2 variants. Libraries were prepared by immunoSEQ multiplex PCR; TCRdb keeps only in-frame clonotypes and omits some of them. Of about 420,000 clones in the sample, roughly 90% are singletons; the top ten hold about 3.5%. Treatment described: roughly 18 received Ad26.COV2.S at low or high dose, single or two shots; about 5 received placebo; per-sample allocation not given. Samples came from day 63 after the first vaccine or placebo injection. The CDR3 loop spans 15 amino acids. V lost 6 bases and J 3 bases, leaving 15 bases between the germline ends. CDR1 and CDR2 (germline): SEHNR, FQNEAQ (reference sequence).

This specimen was peripheral blood, taken in a trial of Ad26.COV2.S vaccine versus placebo. This sequence joins TRBV7-9 and TRBJ2-1; no reliable D call. The TCR originated in a person aged 18-65 years who received the Ad26.COV2.S COVID-19 vaccine or a placebo. CDR3 residues: CASRDDTVDYNEQFF. Written as DNA, the CDR3 is TGTGCCAGCAGAGACGACACGGTGGACTACAATGAGCAGTTCTTC.